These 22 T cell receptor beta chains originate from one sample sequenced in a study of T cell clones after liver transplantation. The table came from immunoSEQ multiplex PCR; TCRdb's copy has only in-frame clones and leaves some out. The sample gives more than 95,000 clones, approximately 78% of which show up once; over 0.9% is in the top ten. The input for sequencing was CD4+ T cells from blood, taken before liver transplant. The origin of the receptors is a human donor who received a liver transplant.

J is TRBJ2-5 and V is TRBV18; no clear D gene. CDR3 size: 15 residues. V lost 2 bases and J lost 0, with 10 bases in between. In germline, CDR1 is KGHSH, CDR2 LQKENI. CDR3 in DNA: TGTGCCAGCTCACCATCTAAAGGCAACCAAGAGACCCAGTACTTC. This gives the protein CASSPSKGNQETQYF. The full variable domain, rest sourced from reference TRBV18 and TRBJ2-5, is NAGVMQNPRHLVRRRGQEARLRCSPMKGHSHVYWYRQLPEEGLKFMVYLQKENIIDESGMPKERFSAEFPKEGPSILRIQQVVRGDSAAYFCASSPSKGNQETQYFGPGTRLLVL.

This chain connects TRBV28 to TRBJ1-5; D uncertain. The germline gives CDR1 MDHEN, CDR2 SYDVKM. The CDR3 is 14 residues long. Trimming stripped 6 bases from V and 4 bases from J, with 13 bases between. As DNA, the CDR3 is TGTGCCAGCAGCCCCGTCCGAATAAATCAGCCCCAGCATTTT. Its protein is CASSPVRINQPQHF.

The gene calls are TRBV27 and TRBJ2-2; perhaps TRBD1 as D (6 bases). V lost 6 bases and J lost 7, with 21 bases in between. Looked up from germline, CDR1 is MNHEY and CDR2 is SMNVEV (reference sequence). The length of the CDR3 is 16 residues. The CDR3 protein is CASREVGALSIGELFF. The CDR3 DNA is TGTGCCAGCAGGGAGGTGGGGGCGCTTAGTATCGGGGAGCTGTTTTTT.

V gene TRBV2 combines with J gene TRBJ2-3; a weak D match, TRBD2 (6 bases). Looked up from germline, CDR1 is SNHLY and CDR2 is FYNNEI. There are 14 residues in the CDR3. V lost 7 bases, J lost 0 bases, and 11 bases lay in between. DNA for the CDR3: TGTGCCAGCAAGGCGGGGTCCAGCACAGATACGCAGTATTTT. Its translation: CASKAGSSTDTQYF.

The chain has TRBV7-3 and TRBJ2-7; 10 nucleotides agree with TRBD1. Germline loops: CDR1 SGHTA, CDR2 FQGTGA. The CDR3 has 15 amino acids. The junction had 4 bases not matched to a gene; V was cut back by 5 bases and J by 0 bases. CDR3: CASSPRTGGSYEQYF. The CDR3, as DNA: TGTGCCAGCAGCCCTAGGACAGGGGGCTCCTACGAGCAGTACTTC.

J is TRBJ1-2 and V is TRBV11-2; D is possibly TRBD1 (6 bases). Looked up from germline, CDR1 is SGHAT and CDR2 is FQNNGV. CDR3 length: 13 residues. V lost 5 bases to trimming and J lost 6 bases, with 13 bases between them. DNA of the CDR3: TGTGCCAGCAGCCTGCCGAACAGGGATGGCTACACCTTC. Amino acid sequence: CASSLPNRDGYTF.

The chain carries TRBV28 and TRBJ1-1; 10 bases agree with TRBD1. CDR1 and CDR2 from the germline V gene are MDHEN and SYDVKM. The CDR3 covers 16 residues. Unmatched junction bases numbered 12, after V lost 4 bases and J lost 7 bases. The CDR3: CASSSHRTGGKGEAFF. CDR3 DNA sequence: TGTGCCAGCAGTTCGCACAGGACAGGGGGAAAAGGTGAAGCTTTCTTT.

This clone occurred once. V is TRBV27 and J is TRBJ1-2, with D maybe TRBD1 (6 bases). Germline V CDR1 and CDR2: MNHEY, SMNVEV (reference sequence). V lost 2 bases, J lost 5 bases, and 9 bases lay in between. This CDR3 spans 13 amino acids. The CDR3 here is CASSLHRDYGYTF. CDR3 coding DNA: TGTGCCAGCAGTTTACACAGGGATTATGGCTACACCTTC.

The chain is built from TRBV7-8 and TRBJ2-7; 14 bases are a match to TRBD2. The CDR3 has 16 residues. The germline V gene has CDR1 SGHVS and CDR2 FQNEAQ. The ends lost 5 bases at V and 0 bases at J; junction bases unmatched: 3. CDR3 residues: CASSPTSGRASYEQYF. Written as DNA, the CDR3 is TGTGCCAGCAGCCCGACTAGCGGGAGGGCCTCCTACGAGCAGTACTTC.

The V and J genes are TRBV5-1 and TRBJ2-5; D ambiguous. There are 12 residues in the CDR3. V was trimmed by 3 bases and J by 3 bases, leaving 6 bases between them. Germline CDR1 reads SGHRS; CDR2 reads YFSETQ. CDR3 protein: CASSWREETQYF. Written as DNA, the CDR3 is TGCGCCAGCAGCTGGAGAGAAGAGACCCAGTACTTC.

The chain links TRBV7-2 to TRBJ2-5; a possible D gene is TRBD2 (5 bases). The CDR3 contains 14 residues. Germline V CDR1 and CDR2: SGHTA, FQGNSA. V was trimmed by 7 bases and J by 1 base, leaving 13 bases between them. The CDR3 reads CASTIGGLQETQYF. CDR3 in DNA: TGTGCCAGCACCATAGGAGGTCTCCAAGAGACCCAGTACTTC.

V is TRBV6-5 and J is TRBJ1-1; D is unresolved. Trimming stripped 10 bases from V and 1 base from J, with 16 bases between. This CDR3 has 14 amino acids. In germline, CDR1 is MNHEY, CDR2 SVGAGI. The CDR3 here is CATSIGYRNTEAFF. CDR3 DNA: TGTGCCACCTCGATAGGCTATCGGAACACTGAAGCTTTCTTT.

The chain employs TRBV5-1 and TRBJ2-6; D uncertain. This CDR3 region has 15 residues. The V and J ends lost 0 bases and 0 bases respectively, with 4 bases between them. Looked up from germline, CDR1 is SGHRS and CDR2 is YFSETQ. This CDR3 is CASSLDVSGANVLTF. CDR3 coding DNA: TGCGCCAGCAGCTTGGATGTCTCTGGGGCCAACGTCCTGACTTTC.

CDR3 DNA sequence: TGCGCCAGCAGCCGCCTAAGCGAAAGAAACACTGAAGCTTTCTTT. This codes for CASSRLSERNTEAFF. The chain combines TRBV10-1 with TRBJ1-1; D not resolved. V lost 6 bases, J lost 2 bases, and 16 bases lay in between. This CDR3 contains 15 residues. Germline V gene data show CDR1 as WNHNN and CDR2 as SYGVQD (reference sequence).

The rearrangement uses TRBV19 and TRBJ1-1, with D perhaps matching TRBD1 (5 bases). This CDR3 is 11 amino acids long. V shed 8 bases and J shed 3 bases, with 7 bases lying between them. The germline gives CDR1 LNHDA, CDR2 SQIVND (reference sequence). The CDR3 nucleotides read TGTGCCAGTGGGGCGGACACTGAAGCTTTCTTT. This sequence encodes CASGADTEAFF. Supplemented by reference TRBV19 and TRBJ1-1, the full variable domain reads DGGITQSPKYLFRKEGQNVTLSCEQNLNHDAMYWYRQDPGQGLRLIYYSQIVNDFQKGDIAEGYSVSREKKESFPLTVTSAQKNPTAFYLCASGADTEAFFGQGTRLTVV.

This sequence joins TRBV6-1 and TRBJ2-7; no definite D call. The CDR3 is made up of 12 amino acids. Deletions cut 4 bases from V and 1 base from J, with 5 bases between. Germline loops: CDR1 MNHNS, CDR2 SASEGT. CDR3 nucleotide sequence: TGTGCCAGCAGTGTTTCATCCTACGAGCAGTACTTC. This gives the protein CASSVSSYEQYF.

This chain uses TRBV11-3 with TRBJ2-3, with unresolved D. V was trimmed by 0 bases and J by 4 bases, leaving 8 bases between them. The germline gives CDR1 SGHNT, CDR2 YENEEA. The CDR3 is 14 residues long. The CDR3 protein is CASSLDPQSDTQYF. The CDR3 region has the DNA TGTGCCAGCAGCTTAGATCCCCAGTCAGATACGCAGTATTTT.

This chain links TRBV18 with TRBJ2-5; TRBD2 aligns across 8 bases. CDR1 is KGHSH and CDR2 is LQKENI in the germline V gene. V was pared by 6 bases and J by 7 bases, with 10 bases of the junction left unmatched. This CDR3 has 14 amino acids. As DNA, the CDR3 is TGTGCCAGCTCGCGCCGGGGACTAGAGCGGACCCAGTACTTC. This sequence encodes CASSRRGLERTQYF.

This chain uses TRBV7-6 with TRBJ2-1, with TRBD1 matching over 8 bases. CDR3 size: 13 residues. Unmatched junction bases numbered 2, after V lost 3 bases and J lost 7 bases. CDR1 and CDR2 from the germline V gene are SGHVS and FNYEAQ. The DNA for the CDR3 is TGTGCCAGCAGCTTCGGACAGGGAAATGAGCAGTTCTTC. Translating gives CASSFGQGNEQFF.

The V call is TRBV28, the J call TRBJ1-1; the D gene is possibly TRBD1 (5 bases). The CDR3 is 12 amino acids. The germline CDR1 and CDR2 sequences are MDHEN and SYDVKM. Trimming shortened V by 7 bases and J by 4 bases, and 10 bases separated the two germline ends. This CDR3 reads CASTEGSTEAFF. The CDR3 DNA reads TGTGCCAGCACCGAGGGGAGCACTGAAGCTTTCTTT.

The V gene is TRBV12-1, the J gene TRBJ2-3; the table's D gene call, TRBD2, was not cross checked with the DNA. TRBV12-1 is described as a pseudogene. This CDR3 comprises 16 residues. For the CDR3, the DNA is TGTGCCAGCAGCTTTCTTACGGGGGAGGTCACAGATACGCAGTATTTT. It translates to CASSFLTGEVTDTQYF.

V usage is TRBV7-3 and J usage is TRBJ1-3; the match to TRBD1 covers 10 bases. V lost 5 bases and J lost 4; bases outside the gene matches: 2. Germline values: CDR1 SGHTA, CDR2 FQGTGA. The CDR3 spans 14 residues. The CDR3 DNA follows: TGTGCCAGCAGCCCGGGACAGGGGGGAAACACCATATATTTT. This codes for CASSPGQGGNTIYF. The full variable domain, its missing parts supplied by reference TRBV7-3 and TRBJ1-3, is GAGVSQTPSNKVTEKGKYVELRCDPISGHTALYWYRQSLGQGPEFLIYFQGTGAADDSGLPNDRFFAVRPEGSVSTLKIQRTERGDSAVYLCASSPGQGGNTIYFGEGSWLTVV.